Here is one T cell receptor (beta chain) with its context. Its antigen is currently unknown. This sample is part of a study of cytomegalovirus exposure and HLA in healthy donors. About the research overall: The approximately 110 validation repertoires used the same platform as the 500 to 700 first-cohort repertoires, a later analysis reported.

The table came from immunoSEQ multiplex PCR; TCRdb's copy has only in-frame clones and leaves some out. The sample consists of roughly 52,000 clones, around 90% of them appearing once. Study results and limitations: Rare TCR sequences predominated, though certain public TCRs were found in many donors. In vitro data verified a few CMV-associated chains as specific for CMV antigens.

Deletions cut 4 bases from V and 5 bases from J, with 12 bases between. CDR1 is SNHLY, CDR2 FYNNEI, per germline. The CDR3 sequence is 14 residues long. This chain joins TRBV2 and TRBJ1-5; D may be TRBD1 (6 bases). The origin of this receptor is a man aged 18 to 35 in good health and CMV-seronegative. Sequencing used PBMCs. The CDR3 region is CASSGLKGDQPQHF. In DNA, the CDR3 is TGTGCCAGCAGTGGACTAAAGGGGGATCAGCCCCAGCATTTT.